This T cell receptor beta chain derives from a study of shared clonotypes between healthy human individuals. Across several immunoSEQ plates, the genomic DNA of each subset was split evenly. TCRdb keeps only in-frame clones here, not all; method: immunoSEQ multiplex PCR. The sample gives about 690,000 clones, 90% of which show up once; 34% is in the top ten. CDR1 and CDR2 (germline): MNHEY, SVGAGI. The junction had 4 bases not matched to a gene; V was cut back by 6 bases and J by 2 bases. The CDR3 runs 14 residues. With respect to this clone: Its antigen is as yet unknown.

Study-level results: It was the few donors that limited the genetic and exposure-history diversity represented. Across a handful of donors, naive CD4 shared roughly 5%, naive CD8 more than 3%, memory CD4 more than 2%, memory CD8 about 0.4%.

The sequencing sample was made of memory CD8+ T cells from PBMCs. Subset noted: CD45RO+ cells pooled with CCR7-negative TemRA cells. The chain employs TRBV6-5 and TRBJ2-7, with 10 bases matching TRBD1. The source is a young man in good health. Some clones in this sample may be carry-over from other donors' samples. In DNA form, the CDR3 reads TGTGCCAGCAGAACCGGGACAGGGGCCTACGAGCAGTACTTC. This encodes CASRTGTGAYEQYF.